The 29 T cell receptor beta chains below were found in one sample sequenced in a study of breast tumors, draining lymph nodes, adjacent tissues. Axillary draining lymph nodes of breast cancer patients supplied the node samples. MiXCR, applied by TCRdb to the multiplex PCR reads, yields one record per CDR3 protein. The sample consists of around 170,000 distinct CDR3 sequences, roughly a third of them appearing once. Sequencing was done on a sample of axillary lymph node tissue. These receptors were obtained from a female donor with breast cancer. Some clones in this sample may be carry-over from other donors' samples.

The genes are TRBV30 and TRBJ2-3, with D maybe TRBD1 (5 bases). CDR3 length equals 15 residues. Germline CDR1 reads GTSNPN; CDR2 reads SVGIG (reference sequence). V dropped 0 bases and J dropped 5 bases, with 15 bases sitting between them. As DNA, the CDR3 is TGTGCCTGGAGTGTAGGGGCAGGATCAGGAGATACGCAGTATTTT. Protein product: CAWSVGAGSGDTQYF.

With respect to this clonotype: This may be a read error: a much more frequent sequence differs by one nucleotide. The V and J genes are TRBV6-5 and TRBJ2-2; D is undetermined. The CDR3 covers 12 residues. V was pared by 9 bases and J by 7 bases, with 12 bases between. Germline CDR1 MNHEY, CDR2 SVGAGI. The DNA of the CDR3 is TGTGCCAGTGCGGAGACGGGCGGGGAGCTGTTTTTT. As protein: CASAETGGELFF.

This clonotype was recorded at least ten times. The gene calls are TRBV7-9 and TRBJ1-4; 11 positions match TRBD1. The CDR3 is made up of 13 amino acids. Germline V lookup: CDR1 SEHNR, CDR2 FQNEAQ (reference sequence). V trimming: 7 bases; J trimming: 7 bases; junction bases outside the gene matches: 2. Here the CDR3 reads CASKGTGGEKLFF. The CDR3 coding sequence is TGTGCCAGCAAGGGGACAGGGGGTGAAAAACTGTTTTTT.

This clonotype was observed once. In this CDR3 the conserved last residue, phenylalanine or tryptophan, is missing, so a read error is likely. The DNA is omitted, as the CDR3 cannot be located on it reliably, and the CDR3 follows TCRdb's listing. The gene calls are TRBV12-3 or TRBV12-4 and TRBJ1-4. Counting both end residues, the CDR3 totals 8 amino acids. The chain's CDR3 is CASSLKAL.

For this clonotype: Possible read error: a much larger clone is one base away. The chain couples TRBV13 to TRBJ2-7; 8 positions agree with TRBD2. Germline CDR1 reads PRHDT; CDR2 reads FYEKMQ (reference sequence). The CDR3 covers 17 residues. The CDR3 bases are TGTGCCAGCAGCATCCTAAAAACGGGGGGGCCGTTATACGGGCAGTACTTC. Amino acids: CASSILKTGGPLYGQYF.

The chain has TRBV19 and TRBJ2-3; D remains unclear. Trimming left V 7 bases short and J 11 bases short, with 22 bases between. Germline V gives CDR1 LNHDA, CDR2 SQIVND (reference sequence). CDR3 length equals 14 residues. The CDR3 loop reads CASNKMAVTYEQYF. The CDR3 nucleotides are TGTGCCAGTAATAAGATGGCAGTTACCTACGAGCAGTATTTT.

This clonotype appeared once. V gene TRBV20-1 combines with J gene TRBJ2-3; 8 nucleotides align to TRBD1. Losses at the gene ends were 4 bases for V and 0 bases for J; bases not matched to a gene: 6. Germline-derived CDR1 and CDR2 are DFQATT and SNEGSKA (reference sequence). The CDR3 extends over 15 amino acids. Here the CDR3 DNA reads TGCAGTGCTACAGGGGGCGCGGTTAGCACAGATACGCAGTATTTT. It encodes CSATGGAVSTDTQYF.

Many counts were recorded for this clonotype. V and J are TRBV5-4 and TRBJ2-3; D perhaps matches TRBD1 (5 bases). Germline CDR1 is SGHNT and CDR2 is YYREEE (reference sequence). This CDR3 spans 15 amino acids. Trimming took off 1 base at V and 1 base at J, with 10 bases between the two ends. DNA of the CDR3: TGTGCCAGCAGCTTGTATGCCAGGGGCACAGATACGCAGTATTTT. The encoded protein is CASSLYARGTDTQYF. Full variable domain (rest looked up from reference TRBV5-4 and TRBJ2-3): ETGVTQSPTHLIKTRGQQVTLRCSSQSGHNTVSWYQQALGQGPQFIFQYYREEENGRGNFPPRFSGLQFPNYSSELNVNALELDDSALYLCASSLYARGTDTQYFGPGTRLTVL.

On this clonotype: A junction end diverges from the germline sequence, so it may reflect a read error. The chain employs TRBV7-2 and TRBJ2-1; D perhaps matches TRBD2 (6 bases). Germline CDR1 is SGHTA and CDR2 is FQGNSA. The CDR3 length is 16 residues. This CDR3 reads CASSLAEVRWVDEQFF. CDR3 nucleotides: TGTGCTAGCAGCTTAGCGGAAGTGAGGTGGGTCGATGAGCAGTTCTTC.

This clonotype was seen at least ten times. The V call is TRBV6-1, the J call TRBJ2-1, with D possibly TRBD1 on 6 matching bases. Trimming left V 6 bases short and J 5 bases short, with 14 bases between. This CDR3 has 14 amino acids. Germline V gene data show CDR1 as MNHNS and CDR2 as SASEGT. The CDR3 sequence: CASRETGPHNEQFF. In DNA form, the CDR3 reads TGTGCCAGCAGGGAGACAGGACCCCACAATGAGCAGTTCTTC.

This clonotype was detected many times. V gene TRBV6-2 or TRBV6-3 combines with J gene TRBJ2-7; TRBD1 aligns across 7 bases. Trimming removed 5 bases from V and 2 bases from J; junction bases left unmatched: 3. The CDR3 has 13 amino acids. CDR1 MNHEY and CDR2 SVGEGT come from the germline V gene. CDR3 DNA: TGTGCCAGCAGTCGGGACAGAGCCTACGAGCAGTACTTC. This translates into CASSRDRAYEQYF.

The table lists this clonotype with many counts. The gene calls are TRBV25-1 and TRBJ2-4; TRBD2 matches at 9 bases. Germline values: CDR1 MGHDK, CDR2 SYGVNS. Losses at the gene ends were 3 bases for V and 12 bases for J; bases not matched to a gene: 12. The CDR3 consists of 15 residues. For the CDR3, the DNA is TGTGCCAGCAGTGACGGGGCTAGCGGGGACCGCGGTCAGTACTTC. It specifies CASSDGASGDRGQYF.

This chain joins TRBV6-1 and TRBJ2-7; perhaps D is TRBD1 or TRBD2 (5 bases each). The CDR3 contains 14 residues. CDR1 and CDR2 from the germline V gene are MNHNS and SASEGT. The ends were cut back, 5 bases at V and 3 bases at J, with 14 bases in the middle. In DNA form, the CDR3 reads TGTGCCAGCAGTCTCGGGACCTACCTCTACGAGCAGTACTTC. As protein: CASSLGTYLYEQYF.

The chain recombines TRBV25-1 with TRBJ2-5; D may match TRBD1 or TRBD2 (5 bases each). Germline CDR1 is MGHDK and CDR2 is SYGVNS. Deletions cut 11 bases from V and 1 base from J, with 14 bases between. The CDR3 is 13 amino acids. The CDR3 nucleotides are TGTGCCCTACTCGGGGCGATCCAAGAGACCCAGTACTTC. Protein sequence: CALLGAIQETQYF. The full variable domain, rest sourced from reference TRBV25-1 and TRBJ2-5, is EADIYQTPRYLVIGTGKKITLECSQTMGHDKMYWYQQDPGMELHLIHYSYGVNSTEKGDLSSESTVSRIRTEHFPLTLESARPSHTSQYLCALLGAIQETQYFGPGTRLLVL.

This clonotype was recorded at least ten times. J is TRBJ2-3 and V is TRBV2; no definite D call. Germline V gene sequence: CDR1 SNHLY, CDR2 FYNNEI. CDR3 length: 14 residues. The V end lost 3 bases, the J end lost 0 bases, and 7 bases lay between the germline ends. The CDR3 loop reads CASSESRSTDTQYF. As DNA, the CDR3 is TGTGCCAGCAGTGAGAGTCGTAGCACAGATACGCAGTATTTT.

This clonotype was picked up many times. This chain uses TRBV7-2 with TRBJ1-2; D is undetermined. Trimming took 5 bases from V and 2 from J, leaving 9 bases between them. The CDR3 runs 13 residues. Germline V lookup: CDR1 SGHTA, CDR2 FQGNSA. CDR3 sequence: CASSKGLNYGYTF. As DNA, the CDR3 is TGTGCCAGCAGCAAAGGACTGAACTATGGCTACACCTTC.

This clonotype was picked up a small number of times. V is TRBV27 and J is TRBJ2-7; D is uncertain. The germline V gene has CDR1 MNHEY and CDR2 SMNVEV (reference sequence). V gave up 4 bases and J gave up 3 bases, with 10 bases separating them. The CDR3 has 13 residues. CDR3 bases: TGTGCCAGCAGTTACTCAGTCAACTACGAGCAGTACTTC. Translation: CASSYSVNYEQYF.

This sequence joins TRBV19 and TRBJ1-1; TRBD1 is a possible D gene (5 bases). CDR3 length equals 16 residues. V lost 9 bases, J lost 2 bases, and 22 bases lay in between. The germline V gene encodes CDR1 LNHDA and CDR2 SQIVND (reference sequence). The DNA of the CDR3 is TGTGCCAGCAGCCTCCATACGGGACGGATCAACACTGAAGCTTTCTTT. As protein: CASSLHTGRINTEAFF.

This clonotype was counted at least ten times. The gene calls are TRBV7-2 and TRBJ2-1; 9 bases align to TRBD2. J lost 5 bases, V lost 7 bases, and 15 bases had no gene match. There are 17 residues in the CDR3. Germline assignment: CDR1 SGHTA and CDR2 FQGNSA. CDR3 protein: CASIPPGWREGNNEQFF. The CDR3 nucleotides are TGTGCCAGCATCCCCCCCGGGTGGCGGGAGGGAAACAATGAGCAGTTCTTC.

The chain has TRBV25-1 and TRBJ2-7; 12 bases are a match to TRBD2. Per germline, CDR1 MGHDK and CDR2 SYGVNS. With V trimmed by 4 bases and J by 5 bases, 6 bases remained unmatched. The CDR3 is 15 residues long. The chain's CDR3 is CASSGLAGDLDEQYF. CDR3 DNA: TGTGCCAGCAGTGGACTAGCGGGAGACCTGGACGAGCAGTACTTC.

Notes on this clonotype: The junction departs from germline at one end; a sequencing error may be responsible. The gene calls are TRBV6-1 and TRBJ2-1; 7 nucleotides match TRBD2. The CDR3 sequence is 15 residues long. Germline V gives CDR1 MNHNS, CDR2 SASEGT. CDR3 in amino acids: CASSRDGGFYNEQLF. CDR3 coding DNA: TGTGCCAGCAGTCGGGACGGGGGGTTCTACAATGAGCAGCTCTTC.

The CDR3 is CASSESGRAGNTIYF. The CDR3 nucleotides are TGTGCCAGCAGTGAGAGCGGCAGGGCCGGAAACACCATATATTTT. The chain couples TRBV6-1 to TRBJ1-3; tentatively, D is TRBD1 (5 bases). The germline V gene has CDR1 MNHNS and CDR2 SASEGT. Trimming removed 3 bases from V and 4 bases from J, with 13 bases in between. There are 15 residues in the CDR3.

This clonotype came up many times. V gene TRBV5-8 combines with J gene TRBJ1-2; the D gene is possibly TRBD1 (6 bases). The germline V gene encodes CDR1 SGHTS and CDR2 YDEGEE. The CDR3 consists of 15 residues. The V end was cut by 4 bases, the J end by 0 bases, with 13 bases between. In DNA, the CDR3 is TGTGCCAGCAGCCTCGGACAGCGATCTAACTATGGCTACACCTTC. Translated: CASSLGQRSNYGYTF.

The sample holds many counts of this clonotype. This sequence joins TRBV20-1 and TRBJ1-6; D not certain. Germline CDR1 DFQATT, CDR2 SNEGSKA (reference sequence). The CDR3 consists of 15 residues. V was trimmed by 1 base and J by 9 bases, leaving 16 bases between them. Here the CDR3 reads CSARADPRGSSPLHF. CDR3 nucleotide sequence: TGCAGTGCTAGAGCGGACCCCCGAGGGAGTTCACCCCTCCACTTT.

This clonotype was picked up many times. The chain carries TRBV9 and TRBJ2-3; TRBD2 might be the D (6 bases). Trimming shortened V by 0 bases and J by 5 bases, and 13 bases separated the two germline ends. Germline CDR1 is SGDLS and CDR2 is YYNGEE. The CDR3 is 15 residues long. The CDR3 loop is CASSVESGEVDTQYF. CDR3 nucleotides: TGTGCCAGCAGCGTAGAGTCGGGGGAGGTAGATACGCAGTATTTT.

This clonotype has just a few counts. This may be a read error: a much more frequent sequence differs by one nucleotide. V and J are TRBV9 and TRBJ2-5; 7 bases map to TRBD1. CDR3 size: 15 residues. Germline CDR1 SGDLS, CDR2 YYNGEE. The CDR3 DNA sequence: TGTGCCAGCAGCGTAGAGGGGGCATACCAAGAGACCCCGTACTTC. It translates to CASSVEGAYQETPYF.

This clonotype came up many times. The chain links TRBV7-9 to TRBJ1-2, with TRBD1 as a possible D gene (6 bases). The V gene's germline CDR1 is SEHNR and CDR2 FQNEAQ (reference sequence). There are 13 residues in the CDR3. V was cut by 4 bases and J by 8 bases, with 14 bases left in between. CDR3 sequence: CASSSDSREGYTF. In nucleotides, the CDR3 is TGTGCCAGCAGCTCGGACAGCCGAGAGGGCTACACCTTC.

This clonotype was seen many times. V and J are TRBV20-1 and TRBJ2-7; the match to TRBD1 covers 9 bases. Germline trimming cut 4 bases from V and 1 base from J; bases unmatched to any gene: 5. The CDR3 runs 14 residues. Germline loops: CDR1 DFQATT, CDR2 SNEGSKA (reference sequence). Here the CDR3 DNA reads TGCAGTGCTAACCCCGGGACAGGGTCCTACGAGCAGTACTTC. Residues: CSANPGTGSYEQYF.

The sample holds many counts of this clonotype. CDR3 sequence reads: CASSLAGRVTGELFF. The CDR3 nucleotides are TGTGCCAGCAGCTTAGCAGGGAGGGTCACCGGGGAGCTGTTTTTT. This chain uses TRBV7-9 with TRBJ2-2; 7 positions agree with TRBD2. The germline gives CDR1 SEHNR, CDR2 FQNEAQ (reference sequence). The CDR3 is 15 amino acids. V was pared by 0 bases and J by 4 bases, with 2 bases of the junction left unmatched.